Here is one T cell receptor (beta chain) with its context. The sample comes from a study of blood T cell repertoires in COVID-19. The germline gives CDR1 GTSNPN, CDR2 SVGIG (reference sequence). V trimming: 3 bases; J trimming: 0 bases; junction bases outside the gene matches: 9. This CDR3 is built from 18 residues. As processed by the authors: Amplification of reference gene primers was used by the study to estimate nucleated cell counts. Measured with immunoSEQ multiplex PCR; TCRdb has only the in-frame clones, and not every one. V and J calls plus clone size are reproduced from that table; the DNA served to infer D and trimming. The table shows 200,000 or so clones, with 65% to 90% occurring only once.

The clonotype comes from a man at least 80 years old with acute or convalescent COVID-19. The specimen was peripheral blood. J is TRBJ2-6 and V is TRBV30; 9 bases map to TRBD1. CDR3 region: CAWSFTGGIFSGANVLTF. CDR3 coding DNA: TGTGCCTGGAGCTTTACAGGGGGCATTTTCTCTGGGGCCAACGTCCTGACTTTC. The full variable domain, rest sourced from reference TRBV30 and TRBJ2-6, is SQTIHQWPATLVQPVGSPLSLECTVEGTSNPNLYWYRQAAGRGLQLLFYSVGIGQISSEVPQNLSASRPQDRQFILSSKKLLLSDSGFYLCAWSFTGGIFSGANVLTFGAGSRLTVL.